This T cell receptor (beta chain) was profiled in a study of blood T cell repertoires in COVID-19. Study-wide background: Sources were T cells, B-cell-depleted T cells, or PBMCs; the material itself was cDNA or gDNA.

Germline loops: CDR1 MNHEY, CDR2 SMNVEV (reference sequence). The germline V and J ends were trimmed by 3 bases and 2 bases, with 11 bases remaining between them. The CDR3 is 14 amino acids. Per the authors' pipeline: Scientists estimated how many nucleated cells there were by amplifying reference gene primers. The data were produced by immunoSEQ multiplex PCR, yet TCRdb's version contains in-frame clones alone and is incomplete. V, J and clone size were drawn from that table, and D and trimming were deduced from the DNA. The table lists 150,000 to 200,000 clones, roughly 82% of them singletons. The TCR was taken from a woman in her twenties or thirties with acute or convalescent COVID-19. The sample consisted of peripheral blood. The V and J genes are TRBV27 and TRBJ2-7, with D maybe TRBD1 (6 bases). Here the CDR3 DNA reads TGTGCCAGCAGTTTTAACAGGGACCCCTACGAGCAGTACTTC. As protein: CASSFNRDPYEQYF.